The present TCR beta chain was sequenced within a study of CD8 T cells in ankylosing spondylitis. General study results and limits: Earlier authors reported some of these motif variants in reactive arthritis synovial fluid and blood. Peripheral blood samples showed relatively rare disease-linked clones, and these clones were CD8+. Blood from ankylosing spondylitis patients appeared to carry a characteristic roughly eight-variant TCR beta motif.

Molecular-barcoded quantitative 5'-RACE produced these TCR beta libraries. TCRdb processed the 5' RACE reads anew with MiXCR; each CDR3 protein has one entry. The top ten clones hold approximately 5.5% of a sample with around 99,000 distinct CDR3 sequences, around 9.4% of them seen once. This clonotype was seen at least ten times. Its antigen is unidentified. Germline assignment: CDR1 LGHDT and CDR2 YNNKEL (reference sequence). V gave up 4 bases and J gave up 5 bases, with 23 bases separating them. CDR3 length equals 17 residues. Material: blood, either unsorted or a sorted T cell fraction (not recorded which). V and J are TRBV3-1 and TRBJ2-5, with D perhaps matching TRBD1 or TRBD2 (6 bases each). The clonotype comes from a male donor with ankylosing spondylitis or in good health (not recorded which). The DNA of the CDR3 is TGTGCCAGCAGCCCAACCGGGACAATGGCGGGAATGGAGACCCAGTACTTC. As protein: CASSPTGTMAGMETQYF.